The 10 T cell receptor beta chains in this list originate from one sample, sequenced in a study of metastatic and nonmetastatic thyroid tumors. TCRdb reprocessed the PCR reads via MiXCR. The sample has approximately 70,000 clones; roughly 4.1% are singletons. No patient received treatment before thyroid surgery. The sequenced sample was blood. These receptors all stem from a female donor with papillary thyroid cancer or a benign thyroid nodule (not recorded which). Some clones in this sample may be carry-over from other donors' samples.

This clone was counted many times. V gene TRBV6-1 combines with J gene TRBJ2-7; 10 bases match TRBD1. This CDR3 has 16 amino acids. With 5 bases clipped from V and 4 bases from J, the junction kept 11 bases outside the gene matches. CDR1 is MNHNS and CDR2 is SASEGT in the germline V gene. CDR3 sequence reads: CASSYSNPGQGYEQYF. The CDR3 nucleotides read TGTGCCAGCAGTTATTCAAACCCGGGACAGGGGTACGAGCAGTACTTC.

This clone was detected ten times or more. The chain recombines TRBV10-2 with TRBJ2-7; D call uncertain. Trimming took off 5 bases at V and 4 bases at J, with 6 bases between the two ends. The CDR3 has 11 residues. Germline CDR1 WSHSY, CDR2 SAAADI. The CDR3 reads CASSHTYEQYF. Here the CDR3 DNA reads TGCGCCAGCAGTCATACTTACGAGCAGTACTTC.

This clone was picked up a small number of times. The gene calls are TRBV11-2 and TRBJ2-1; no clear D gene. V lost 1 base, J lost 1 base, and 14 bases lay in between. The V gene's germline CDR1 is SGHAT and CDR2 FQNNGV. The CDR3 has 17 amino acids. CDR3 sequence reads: CASSLVGLVGSYNEQFF. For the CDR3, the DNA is TGTGCCAGCAGCTTAGTCGGCCTAGTTGGTTCCTACAATGAGCAGTTCTTC.

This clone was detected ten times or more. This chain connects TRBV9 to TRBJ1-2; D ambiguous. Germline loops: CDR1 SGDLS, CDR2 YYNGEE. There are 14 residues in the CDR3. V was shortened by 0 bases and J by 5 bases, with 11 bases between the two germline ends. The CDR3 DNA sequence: TGTGCCAGCAGCGTAGCCGCGACCTCATATGGCTACACCTTC. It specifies CASSVAATSYGYTF.

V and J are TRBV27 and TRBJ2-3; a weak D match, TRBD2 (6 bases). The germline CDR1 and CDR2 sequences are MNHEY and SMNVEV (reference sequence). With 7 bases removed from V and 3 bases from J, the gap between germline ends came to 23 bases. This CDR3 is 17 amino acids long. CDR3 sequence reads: CASTHTLRTTGTDTQYF. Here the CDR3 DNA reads TGTGCCAGCACTCACACACTCCGGACTACCGGGACAGATACGCAGTATTTT.

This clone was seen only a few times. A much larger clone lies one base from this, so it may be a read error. DNA of the CDR3: TGCGCCAGCAGTGAGCGTCTCGGAAACACCACATATTTT. Translated: CASSERLGNTTYF. The chain is built from TRBV6-8 and TRBJ1-3, with D hard to call. Germline CDR1 reads MNHGY; CDR2 reads SAAAGT. CDR3 size: 13 residues.

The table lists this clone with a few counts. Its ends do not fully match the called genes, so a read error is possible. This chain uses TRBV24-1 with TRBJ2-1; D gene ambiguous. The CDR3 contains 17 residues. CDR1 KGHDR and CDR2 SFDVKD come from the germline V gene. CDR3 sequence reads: CASSYSLNSGWHNEQFF. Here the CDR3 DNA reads TGTGCCAGCAGTTACTCGCTCAACTCAGGTTGGCACAATGAGCAGTTCTTC.

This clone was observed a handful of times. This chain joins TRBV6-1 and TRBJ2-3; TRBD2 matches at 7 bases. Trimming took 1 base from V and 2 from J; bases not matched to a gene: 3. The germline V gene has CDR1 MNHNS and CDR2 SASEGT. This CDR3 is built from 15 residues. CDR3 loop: CASSEGGGATDTQYF. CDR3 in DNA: TGTGCCAGCAGTGAAGGGGGGGGAGCCACAGATACGCAGTATTTT.

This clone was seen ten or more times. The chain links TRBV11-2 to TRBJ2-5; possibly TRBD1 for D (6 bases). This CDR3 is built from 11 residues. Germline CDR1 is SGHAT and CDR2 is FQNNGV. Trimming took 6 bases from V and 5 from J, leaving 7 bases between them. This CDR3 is CASRQGETQYF. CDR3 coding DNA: TGTGCCAGCAGGCAGGGGGAGACCCAGTACTTC.

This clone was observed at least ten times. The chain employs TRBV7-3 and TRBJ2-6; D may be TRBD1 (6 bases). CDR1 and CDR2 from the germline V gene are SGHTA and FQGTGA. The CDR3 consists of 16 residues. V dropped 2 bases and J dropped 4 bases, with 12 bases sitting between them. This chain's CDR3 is CASSLSSGVGANVLTF. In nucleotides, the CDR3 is TGTGCCAGCAGCTTATCTTCAGGGGTCGGGGCCAACGTCCTGACTTTC.